Below are 14 T cell receptor beta chains sequenced from a single sample in a study of blood T cell repertoires in COVID-19. Generated by immunoSEQ multiplex PCR, the TCRdb table keeps only in-frame clones and is missing some. The table records about 110,000 clones, around 74% of them present only once. Sequencing input: peripheral blood. The receptors were gathered from a woman aged 55-70 years with acute or convalescent COVID-19.

This clone was detected only once. The chain carries TRBV5-1 and TRBJ1-6; 7 nucleotides line up with TRBD1. V shed 1 base, J shed 7 bases, and the junction held 2 bases outside the gene matches. CDR3 size: 14 residues. Germline CDR1 and CDR2: SGHRS and YFSETQ. In nucleotides, the CDR3 is TGCGCCAGCAGCTTGAAAGGGGGCAATTCACCCCTCCACTTT. It specifies CASSLKGGNSPLHF.

This clone occurred a few times. The chain recombines TRBV5-5 with TRBJ1-6; D is undetermined. Germline CDR1 and CDR2: SGHKS and YYEKEE (reference sequence). With 9 bases removed from V and 7 bases from J, the gap between germline ends came to 14 bases. This CDR3 is 13 amino acids long. The CDR3 region is CATSGSSNSPLHF. CDR3 bases: TGTGCCACCTCGGGGAGCTCCAATTCACCCCTCCACTTT.

J is TRBJ2-1 and V is TRBV11-3, with TRBD2 matching over 8 bases. CDR1 SGHNT and CDR2 YENEEA come from the germline V gene. J lost 6 bases, V lost 5 bases, and 12 bases had no gene match. The CDR3 sequence is 16 residues long. The CDR3 spells CASSQIRGGLVNEQFF. The CDR3 DNA sequence: TGTGCCAGCAGCCAAATCCGGGGGGGCTTGGTCAATGAGCAGTTCTTC.

The J gene is TRBJ1-6, the V gene TRBV7-2; 11 bases align to TRBD1. The germline gives CDR1 SGHTA, CDR2 FQGNSA. The J segment lost 14 bases and the V segment lost 1 base, leaving 19 bases of the junction unmatched. The CDR3 runs 19 residues. The CDR3 DNA reads as TGTGCCAGCAGCTTAGATGGTCGGACAAGGCGGGACAGGGGGTCAACCCTCCACTTT. It specifies CASSLDGRTRRDRGSTLHF.

The chain has TRBV14 and TRBJ1-2; D gene unclear. The V and J ends lost 1 base and 8 bases respectively, with 14 bases between them. This CDR3 is 14 amino acids long. From germline, CDR1 is SGHDN and CDR2 FVKESK. The CDR3 bases are TGTGCCAGCAGCCAAGGGGCAGTCGCAAGCGGCTACACCTTC. As protein: CASSQGAVASGYTF.

This chain connects TRBV3-1 (or the pseudogene TRBV3-2) to TRBJ1-2, with 9 nucleotides matching TRBD1. Germline-derived CDR1 and CDR2 are LGHDT and YNNKEL (reference sequence). The length of the CDR3 is 16 residues. With 3 bases clipped from V and 4 bases from J, the junction kept 9 bases outside the gene matches. The CDR3 DNA is TGTGCCAGCAGCCAGGGGGGACAGGGAGTAGGCTATGGCTACACCTTC. Translation gives CASSQGGQGVGYGYTF.

The chain has TRBV19 and TRBJ2-7, with D maybe TRBD2 (6 bases). This CDR3 contains 14 residues. The V end was cut by 2 bases, the J end by 4 bases, with 12 bases between. Germline CDR1 LNHDA, CDR2 SQIVND (reference sequence). The CDR3 spells CASSIQRGGYEQYF. CDR3 sequence (DNA): TGTGCCAGTAGTATACAGCGAGGAGGGTACGAGCAGTACTTC. Full variable domain (outside the CDR3, taken from reference TRBV19 and TRBJ2-7): DGGITQSPKYLFRKEGQNVTLSCEQNLNHDAMYWYRQDPGQGLRLIYYSQIVNDFQKGDIAEGYSVSREKKESFPLTVTSAQKNPTAFYLCASSIQRGGYEQYFGPGTRLTVT.

The CDR3: CSASQFSGNTIYF. The CDR3 nucleotides are TGCAGTGCTAGTCAGTTTTCCGGAAACACCATATATTTT. This rearrangement joins TRBV20-1 to TRBJ1-3; D uncertain. Trimming left V 3 bases short and J 4 bases short, with 10 bases between. Germline V gene data show CDR1 as DFQATT and CDR2 as SNEGSKA (reference sequence). CDR3 length: 13 residues.

The rearrangement joins TRBV29-1 to TRBJ1-2; 7 positions match TRBD1. The CDR3 runs 15 residues. The germline CDR1 and CDR2 sequences are SQVTM and ANQGSEA. J was trimmed by 0 bases and V by 8 bases; bases with no gene match: 12. CDR3 nucleotides: TGCAGCCCCGGGACAGAGTTCCAGGCTAACTATGGCTACACCTTC. Protein sequence: CSPGTEFQANYGYTF.

V and J are TRBV6-5 and TRBJ1-4; 8 bases line up with TRBD1. The junction had 2 bases not matched to a gene; V was cut back by 6 bases and J by 2 bases. The length of the CDR3 is 14 residues. Germline-derived CDR1 and CDR2 are MNHEY and SVGAGI. The CDR3, as DNA: TGTGCCAGCAGACAGGGGGGCACTAATGAAAAACTGTTTTTT. Translating gives CASRQGGTNEKLFF.

The chain has TRBV30 and TRBJ2-3, with 8 bases fitting TRBD1. With V trimmed by 4 bases and J by 2 bases, 8 bases remained unmatched. CDR1 and CDR2 from the germline V gene are GTSNPN and SVGIG (reference sequence). CDR3 length: 15 residues. The CDR3 here is CAWKRTGTHTDTQYF. For the CDR3, the DNA is TGTGCCTGGAAAAGGACAGGGACCCACACAGATACGCAGTATTTT.

V usage is TRBV28 and J usage is TRBJ1-2; no firm D call. Trimming stripped 2 bases from V and 4 bases from J, with 11 bases between. The CDR3 sequence is 14 residues long. Germline V CDR1 and CDR2: MDHEN, SYDVKM. The CDR3 sequence is CASSLVQSGYGYTF. Written as DNA, the CDR3 is TGTGCCAGCAGTTTAGTACAGTCCGGCTATGGCTACACCTTC.

CDR3 amino acids: CASSLGDRSRYEQYF. For the CDR3, the DNA is TGTGCCAGCAGCTTAGGGGACAGGAGCCGCTACGAGCAGTACTTC. The rearrangement joins TRBV7-8 to TRBJ2-7; 8 positions agree with TRBD1. Germline CDR1 SGHVS, CDR2 FQNEAQ. The CDR3 runs 15 residues. V shed 1 base and J 3 bases; nucleotides not matched to a gene: 5.

This clone was recorded only once. The V gene is TRBV5-1, the J gene TRBJ2-1; a possible D gene is TRBD1 (5 bases). Trimming cost V 3 bases and J 0 bases, with 13 bases left between them. CDR1 is SGHRS, CDR2 YFSETQ, per germline. The CDR3 runs to 16 residues. The CDR3 here is CASSSQGRSSYNEQFF. The DNA of the CDR3 is TGCGCCAGCAGCTCTCAGGGCAGGAGCTCCTACAATGAGCAGTTCTTC.